This TCR beta chain was captured by sequencing in a study of a mutant IDH1 vaccine in newly diagnosed glioma. About the research overall: Treated patients showed a male proportion of 62.5%, a female proportion of about 40%, and a mean age of around 40 years.

The assay was immunoSEQ multiplex PCR, and TCRdb's table has in-frame clones only and misses some. The table has 25,000 to 30,000 clones, around 80% seen once. Turning to this clone: Its antigen is unidentified.

Stated time point: week 23, last vaccination. One vaccine dose held 300 ug of mutant IDH1 20-mer peptide and came with topical imiquimod. Astrocytomas found in donors were new, WHO grade 3 or 4, IDH1-mutant and ATRX-lost. The sequencing here drew on PBMCs, taken from a glioma patient whose treatment included an IDH1 peptide vaccine. This TCR derives from a woman between 18 and 29 years old with glioma.

As DNA, the CDR3 is TGTGCCAGCAGCCCCCGAGGAGGGACAGGGGAAATTGAGCAGTTCTTC. Protein: CASSPRGGTGEIEQFF. The chain uses TRBV11-3 and TRBJ2-1; 10 bases are a match to TRBD1. With 5 bases clipped from V and 9 bases from J, the junction kept 13 bases outside the gene matches. In germline, CDR1 is SGHNT, CDR2 YENEEA. This CDR3 spans 16 amino acids. Complete variable domain (other parts from reference TRBV11-3 and TRBJ2-1): EAGVVQSPRYKIIEKKQPVAFWCNPISGHNTLYWYLQNLGQGPELLIRYENEEAVDDSQLPKDRFSAERLKGVDSTLKIQPAELGDSAVYLCASSPRGGTGEIEQFFGPGTRLTVL.